This entry lists 26 T cell receptor beta chains sequenced from one sample in a study of cytomegalovirus exposure and HLA in healthy donors. The assay was immunoSEQ multiplex PCR, and TCRdb's table has in-frame clones only and misses some. The sample includes some 270,000 clones, about 86% of them seen just once. The sample taken for sequencing was PBMCs. The source of these receptors is a woman younger than 35 in good health and CMV-seronegative.

In this sample, this clone turned up a few times. V gene TRBV28 combines with J gene TRBJ1-2, with D possibly being TRBD1 (5 bases). The CDR3 length is 13 residues. Germline assignment: CDR1 MDHEN and CDR2 SYDVKM. The V end was cut by 5 bases, the J end by 2 bases, with 9 bases between. The CDR3 loop reads CASSTGTNYGYTF. CDR3 bases: TGTGCCAGCAGTACAGGTACGAACTATGGCTACACCTTC.

This chain uses TRBV27 with TRBJ2-7; 11 bases match TRBD2. Trimming at V came to 4 bases and at J to 6 bases, leaving 11 bases not matched to a gene. Germline V gene lookup returns CDR1 MNHEY and CDR2 SMNVEV (reference sequence). The CDR3 runs 16 residues. CDR3 region: CASSSRLAGLAREQYF. CDR3 nucleotide sequence: TGTGCCAGCAGTTCCCGACTAGCGGGGCTGGCGCGCGAGCAGTACTTC.

The rearrangement joins TRBV5-6 to TRBJ2-7; TRBD2 agrees at 9 bases. V was clipped by 2 bases and J by 3 bases; unmatched bases: 9. This CDR3 contains 16 residues. The germline V gene encodes CDR1 SGHDT and CDR2 YYEEEE. The chain's CDR3 is CASSFAGGGAGYEQYF. Here the CDR3 DNA reads TGTGCCAGCAGCTTTGCGGGCGGGGGGGCAGGCTACGAGCAGTACTTC.

Only a few counts were recorded for this clone. The chain has TRBV7-9 and TRBJ1-2; D unclear. V was pared by 7 bases and J by 3 bases, with 6 bases between. The germline gives CDR1 SEHNR, CDR2 FQNEAQ (reference sequence). The CDR3 totals 11 residues. The chain's CDR3 is CASTLYYGYTF. CDR3 nucleotides: TGTGCCAGCACCCTATACTATGGCTACACCTTC.

This clone showed up just once. J is TRBJ2-5 and V is TRBV28; D not certain. V lost 2 bases and J lost 1, with 8 bases in between. This CDR3 region has 14 residues. The V gene's germline CDR1 is MDHEN and CDR2 SYDVKM. The DNA of the CDR3 is TGTGCCAGCAGTTTAACGCAGGCCCAAGAGACCCAGTACTTC. It yields the protein CASSLTQAQETQYF.

CDR3 nucleotide sequence: TGTGCCAGCAGTGAAGTCGGGAGGGGGCGATGGTATGGCTACACCTTC. Its protein product is CASSEVGRGRWYGYTF. The chain couples TRBV6-1 to TRBJ1-2; 7 bases map to TRBD1. With 1 base clipped from V and 5 bases from J, the junction kept 10 bases outside the gene matches. CDR1 and CDR2 (germline): MNHNS, SASEGT. The CDR3 is 16 amino acids.

The genes are TRBV30 and TRBJ2-7; 8 bases fit TRBD2. The CDR3 loop spans 17 amino acids. After removal of 3 bases from V and 0 bases from J, the junction contained 13 bases not matched to a gene. Germline loops: CDR1 GTSNPN, CDR2 SVGIG (reference sequence). CDR3 sequence: CAWRGPLGTRISYEQYF. The CDR3 DNA is TGTGCCTGGAGGGGACCACTAGGGACTAGGATCTCCTACGAGCAGTACTTC.

The gene calls are TRBV30 and TRBJ2-6, with D unresolved. Between the trimmed V and J ends, which lost 0 bases and 0 bases, there was a span of 3 bases. This CDR3 is 14 amino acids long. The germline CDR1 and CDR2 sequences are GTSNPN and SVGIG (reference sequence). CDR3 loop: CAWSVSSGANVLTF. CDR3 bases: TGTGCCTGGAGTGTTAGCTCTGGGGCCAACGTCCTGACTTTC.

The sample holds one count of this clone. V and J are TRBV27 and TRBJ1-2; 7 nucleotides agree with TRBD1. V gave up 6 bases and J gave up 8 bases; unmatched junction bases: 15. In germline, CDR1 is MNHEY, CDR2 SMNVEV (reference sequence). CDR3 length equals 15 residues. CDR3 nucleotide sequence: TGTGCCAGCAGAGCCAGAGACAGGGAGATCCGAGGCTACACCTTC. It yields the protein CASRARDREIRGYTF.

The rearrangement joins TRBV10-3 to TRBJ2-6; TRBD1 agrees at 7 bases. Germline loops: CDR1 ENHRY, CDR2 SYGVKD. The CDR3 is 14 residues long. J gave up 4 bases and V 10 bases, and 7 bases lay outside the gene matches. CDR3: CATNQGEGANVLTF. The CDR3 bases are TGTGCCACGAACCAGGGGGAAGGGGCCAACGTCCTGACTTTC.

This chain connects TRBV2 to TRBJ1-1; D perhaps matches TRBD1 (5 bases). Germline V CDR1 and CDR2: SNHLY, FYNNEI. The CDR3 consists of 13 residues. V lost 2 bases and J 3 bases, leaving 7 bases between the germline ends. The CDR3 loop is CASSEQGDTEAFF. CDR3 nucleotide sequence: TGTGCCAGCAGTGAACAAGGGGACACTGAAGCTTTCTTT.

This sequence joins TRBV7-2 and TRBJ1-4, with D hard to call. The germline V gene encodes CDR1 SGHTA and CDR2 FQGNSA. The CDR3 has 12 amino acids. Trimming removed 5 bases from V and 4 bases from J, with 5 bases in between. CDR3 coding DNA: TGTGCCAGCAGCCCTGTTAATGAAAAACTGTTTTTT. Amino acid sequence: CASSPVNEKLFF.

A single count supports this clone. The chain is built from TRBV27 and TRBJ1-5; no reliable D call. The CDR3 contains 15 residues. V gave up 5 bases and J gave up 2 bases, with 13 bases separating them. CDR1 and CDR2 (germline): MNHEY, SMNVEV (reference sequence). Here the CDR3 reads CASSPAPERNQPQHF. The CDR3 region has the DNA TGTGCCAGCAGTCCCGCCCCGGAGCGCAATCAGCCCCAGCATTTT.

The rearrangement joins TRBV7-2 to TRBJ2-7; D is possibly TRBD2 (6 bases). The CDR3 sequence is 13 residues long. Trimming stripped 6 bases from V and 1 base from J, with 10 bases between. From germline, CDR1 is SGHTA and CDR2 FQGNSA. CDR3 DNA sequence: TGTGCCAGCAGACCGGAGGGTTCCTACGAGCAGTACTTC. It encodes CASRPEGSYEQYF.

In this sample, this clone turned up once. The J gene is TRBJ1-2, the V gene TRBV2; 7 bases fit TRBD1. The germline V gene encodes CDR1 SNHLY and CDR2 FYNNEI. V gave up 5 bases and J gave up 14 bases; unmatched junction bases: 14. The CDR3 totals 13 residues. Here the CDR3 reads CASSRTGRGSETF. CDR3 DNA: TGTGCCAGCAGTCGGACAGGAAGGGGGTCTGAGACCTTC.

This clone was seen a single time. The chain carries TRBV5-6 and TRBJ2-7; D is possibly TRBD1 (6 bases). Trimming removed 1 base at V and 3 bases at J, with 17 bases between. Germline CDR1 is SGHDT and CDR2 is YYEEEE. This CDR3 is built from 16 residues. CDR3 coding DNA: TGTGCCAGCAGCTTGTATGGGGGCGATGAGGGCTACGAGCAGTACTTC. Its translation is CASSLYGGDEGYEQYF.

The chain uses TRBV2 and TRBJ1-5; TRBD1 might be the D (5 bases). Germline V gene data show CDR1 as SNHLY and CDR2 as FYNNEI. Trimming took off 4 bases at V and 1 base at J, with 8 bases between the two ends. The CDR3 totals 14 residues. The CDR3, as DNA: TGTGCCAGCAGTGGTCGACAGAGCAATCAGCCCCAGCATTTT. Its translation: CASSGRQSNQPQHF.

V and J are TRBV6-1 and TRBJ1-3; unclear D gene. Deletions cut 2 bases from V and 0 bases from J, with 8 bases between. CDR3 length: 15 amino acids. Germline CDR1 is MNHNS and CDR2 is SASEGT. The CDR3 region has the DNA TGTGCCAGCAGTGAAAGGGAGAGCTCTGGAAACACCATATATTTT. The encoded protein is CASSERESSGNTIYF.

The chain links TRBV7-9 to TRBJ2-7; D not resolved. Germline CDR1 reads SEHNR; CDR2 reads FQNEAQ (reference sequence). This CDR3 comprises 11 residues. Trimming stripped 3 bases from V and 4 bases from J, with 4 bases between. The CDR3 nucleotides read TGTGCCAGCAGCTTCCAATACGAGCAGTACTTC. Its protein product is CASSFQYEQYF. Variable domain in full (rest from reference TRBV7-9 and TRBJ2-7): DTGVSQNPRHKITKRGQNVTFRCDPISEHNRLYWYRQTLGQGPEFLTYFQNEAQLEKSRLLSDRFSAERPKGSFSTLEIQRTEQGDSAMYLCASSFQYEQYFGPGTRLTVT.

This chain joins TRBV27 and TRBJ2-1, with 9 bases lining up with TRBD1. The germline CDR1 and CDR2 sequences are MNHEY and SMNVEV (reference sequence). This CDR3 has 17 amino acids. V lost 5 bases, J lost 2 bases, and 10 bases stayed unmatched. The CDR3 is CASSPPGQGFTYNEQFF. The CDR3 DNA is TGTGCCAGCAGTCCGCCGGGACAGGGCTTTACCTACAATGAGCAGTTCTTC.

This clone was seen only once. This chain joins TRBV4-2 and TRBJ2-7; 9 bases agree with TRBD1. CDR1 is LGHNA, CDR2 YNFKEQ, per germline. Trimming cost V 1 base and J 6 bases; bases outside gene matches: 10. This CDR3 has 16 residues. The CDR3 is CASSQAEGTGKGEQYF. In DNA, the CDR3 is TGTGCCAGCAGCCAAGCTGAAGGGACAGGGAAGGGCGAGCAGTACTTC.

In this sample, this clone turned up a few times. V and J are TRBV10-1 and TRBJ2-5, with 9 bases fitting TRBD1. CDR3 size: 13 residues. J was trimmed by 5 bases and V by 5 bases; bases with no gene match: 3. Germline V gives CDR1 WNHNN, CDR2 SYGVQD (reference sequence). DNA for the CDR3: TGCGCCAGCAGTACAGGGGGCGAGGAGACCCAGTACTTC. Translating it yields CASSTGGEETQYF.

The gene calls are TRBV25-1 and TRBJ2-7; no clear D gene. This CDR3 contains 14 residues. Trimming took 1 base from V and 10 from J, leaving 17 bases between them. Looked up from germline, CDR1 is MGHDK and CDR2 is SYGVNS. The CDR3 nucleotides read TGTGCCAGCAGTGAATCTCTTCCCCACACAACACAGTACTTC. It is translated as CASSESLPHTTQYF.

The chain links TRBV5-1 to TRBJ2-2; perhaps TRBD1 as D (6 bases). This CDR3 is 15 amino acids long. Between the trimmed V and J ends, which lost 1 base and 1 base, there was a span of 8 bases. Germline CDR1 and CDR2: SGHRS and YFSETQ. CDR3 DNA: TGCGCCAGCAGCTTGTTACAGGGGAACACCGGGGAGCTGTTTTTT. It specifies CASSLLQGNTGELFF.

As DNA, the CDR3 is TGTGCCAGCAGCCACCTAGCGGGAGATGTTAATGAGCAGTTCTTC. It translates to CASSHLAGDVNEQFF. The chain employs TRBV11-3 and TRBJ2-1; 10 bases fit TRBD2. The CDR3 covers 15 residues. The V gene's germline CDR1 is SGHNT and CDR2 YENEEA. V gave up 5 bases and J gave up 7 bases; unmatched junction bases: 8.

This clone appeared once. The V call is TRBV27, the J call TRBJ1-1; possible D gene TRBD1, 5 bases. This CDR3 spans 12 amino acids. Looked up from germline, CDR1 is MNHEY and CDR2 is SMNVEV (reference sequence). V shed 6 bases and J shed 4 bases, with 9 bases lying between them. CDR3 residues: CASRTASTEAFF. CDR3 coding DNA: TGTGCCAGCAGGACAGCCAGCACTGAAGCTTTCTTT.